Sequencing of this TCR beta chain was carried out in a study of cytomegalovirus exposure and HLA in healthy donors. Looking at the study overall: Unique TCRs from HLA-typed donors, about 85 million of them, were held in an early data release. Of all 380 or so donors who were genotyped, about 80% belonged to the Caucasian-associated ancestry cluster.

Both 60 Vbeta primers and 13 Jbeta primers went into the PCR. Only in-frame clones appear in the TCRdb table, and some are missing; sequencing was by immunoSEQ multiplex PCR. The sample has 150,000 to 200,000 clones, roughly 78% seen once. J gave up 6 bases and V 0 bases, and 2 bases lay outside the gene matches. Germline CDR1 SQVTM, CDR2 ANQGSEA. CDR3 length: 13 residues. Healthy bone marrow donors made up the donor group. On this clone itself: The antigen is unknown.

The study's findings and limits: In a later analysis, specific HLA alleles were associated with more than 15,000 TCR beta sequences at a 0.05 false discovery rate.

This rearrangement joins TRBV29-1 to TRBJ2-7, with TRBD1 matching over 10 bases. The clonotype comes from a woman aged 50 to 60 in good health and CMV-seropositive. Sequencing was done on a sample of PBMCs. The DNA for the CDR3 is TGCAGCGTTGAAGAGGGACAGGGGACCGAGCAGTACTTC. The encoded protein is CSVEEGQGTEQYF.